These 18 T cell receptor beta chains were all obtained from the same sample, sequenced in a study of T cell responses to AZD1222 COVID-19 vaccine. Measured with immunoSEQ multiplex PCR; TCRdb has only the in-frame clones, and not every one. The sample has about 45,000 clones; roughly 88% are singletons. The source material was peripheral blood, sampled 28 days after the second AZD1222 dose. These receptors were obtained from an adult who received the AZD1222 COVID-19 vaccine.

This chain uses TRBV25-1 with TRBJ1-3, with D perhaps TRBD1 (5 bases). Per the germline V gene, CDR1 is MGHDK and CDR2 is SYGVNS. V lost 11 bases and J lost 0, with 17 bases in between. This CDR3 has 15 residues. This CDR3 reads CACSAGTSSGNTIYF. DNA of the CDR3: TGTGCCTGCTCCGCAGGGACCAGCTCTGGAAACACCATATATTTT.

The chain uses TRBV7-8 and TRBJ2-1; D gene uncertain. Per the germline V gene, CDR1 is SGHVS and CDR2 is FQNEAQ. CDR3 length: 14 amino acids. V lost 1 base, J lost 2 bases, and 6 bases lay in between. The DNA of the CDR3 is TGTGCCAGCAGCTTAGACCCCCCCTACAATGAGCAGTTCTTC. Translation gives CASSLDPPYNEQFF.

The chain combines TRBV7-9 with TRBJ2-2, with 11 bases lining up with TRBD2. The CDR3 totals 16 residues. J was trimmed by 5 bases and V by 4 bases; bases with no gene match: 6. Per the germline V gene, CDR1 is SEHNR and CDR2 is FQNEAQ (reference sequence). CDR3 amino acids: CASSSLSGGATGELFF. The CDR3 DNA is TGTGCCAGCAGCTCCCTTAGCGGGGGGGCTACCGGGGAGCTGTTTTTT.

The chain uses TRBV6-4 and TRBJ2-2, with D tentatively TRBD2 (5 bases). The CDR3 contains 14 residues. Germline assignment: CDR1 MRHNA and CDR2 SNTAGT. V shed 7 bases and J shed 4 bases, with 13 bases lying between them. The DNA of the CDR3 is TGTGCCAGCATGAAGGAGGCGGGCACCGGGGAGCTGTTTTTT. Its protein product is CASMKEAGTGELFF.

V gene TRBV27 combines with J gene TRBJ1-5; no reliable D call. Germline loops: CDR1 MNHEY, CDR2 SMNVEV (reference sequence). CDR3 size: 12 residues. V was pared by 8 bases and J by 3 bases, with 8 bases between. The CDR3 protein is CASSRSNQPQHF. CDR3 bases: TGTGCCAGCTCGAGGTCCAATCAGCCCCAGCATTTT.

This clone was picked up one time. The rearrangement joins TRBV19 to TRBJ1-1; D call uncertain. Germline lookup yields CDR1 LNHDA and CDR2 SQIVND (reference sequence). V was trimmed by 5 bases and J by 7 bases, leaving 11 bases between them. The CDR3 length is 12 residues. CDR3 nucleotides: TGTGCCAGTAGTTACTTAACCGGTGAAGCTTTCTTT. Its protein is CASSYLTGEAFF.

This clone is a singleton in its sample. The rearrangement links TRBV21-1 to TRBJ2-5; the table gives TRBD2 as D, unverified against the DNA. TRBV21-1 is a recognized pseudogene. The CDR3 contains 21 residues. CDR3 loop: CASSKGRGVSGRGSKKGTQYF. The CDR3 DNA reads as TGTGCCAGCAGCAAAGGGCGAGGGGTCTCCGGGCGGGGAAGTAAGAAGGGGACCCAGTACTTC.

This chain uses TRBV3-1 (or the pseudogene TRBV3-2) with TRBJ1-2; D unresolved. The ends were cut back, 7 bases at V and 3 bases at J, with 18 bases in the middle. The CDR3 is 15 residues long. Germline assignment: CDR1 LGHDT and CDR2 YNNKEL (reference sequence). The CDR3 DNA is TGTGCCAGCACCGGGAAAGGTACTCTAGACTATGGCTACACCTTC. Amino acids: CASTGKGTLDYGYTF.

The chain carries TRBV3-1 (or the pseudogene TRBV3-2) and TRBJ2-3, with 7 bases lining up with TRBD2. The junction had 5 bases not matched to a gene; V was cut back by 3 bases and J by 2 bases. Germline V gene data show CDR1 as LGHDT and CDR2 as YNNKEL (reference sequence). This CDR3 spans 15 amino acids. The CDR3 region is CASSQTGGSTDTQYF. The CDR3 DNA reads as TGTGCCAGCAGCCAGACGGGGGGATCCACAGATACGCAGTATTTT.

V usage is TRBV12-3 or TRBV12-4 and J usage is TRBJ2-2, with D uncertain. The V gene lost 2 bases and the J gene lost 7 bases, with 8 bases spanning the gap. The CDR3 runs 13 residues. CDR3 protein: CASSLQGIGELFF. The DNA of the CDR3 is TGTGCCAGCAGTTTACAAGGTATCGGGGAGCTGTTTTTT.

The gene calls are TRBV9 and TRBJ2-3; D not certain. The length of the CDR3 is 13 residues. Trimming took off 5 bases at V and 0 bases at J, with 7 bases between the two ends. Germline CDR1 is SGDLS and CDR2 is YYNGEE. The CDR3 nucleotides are TGTGCCAGCAGTCAGGCCAGCACAGATACGCAGTATTTT. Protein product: CASSQASTDTQYF. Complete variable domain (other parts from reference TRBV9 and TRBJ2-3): DSGVTQTPKHLITATGQRVTLRCSPRSGDLSVYWYQQSLDQGLQFLIQYYNGEERAKGNILERFSAQQFPDLHSELNLSSLELGDSALYFCASSQASTDTQYFGPGTRLTVL.

The chain's CDR3 is CSVDGGPSSYEQYF. CDR3 bases: TGCAGCGTTGACGGGGGCCCAAGCTCCTACGAGCAGTACTTC. The chain combines TRBV29-1 with TRBJ2-7; D is possibly TRBD1 or TRBD2 (6 bases each). CDR3 length: 14 amino acids. V dropped 3 bases and J dropped 0 bases, with 12 bases sitting between them. Germline lookup yields CDR1 SQVTM and CDR2 ANQGSEA.

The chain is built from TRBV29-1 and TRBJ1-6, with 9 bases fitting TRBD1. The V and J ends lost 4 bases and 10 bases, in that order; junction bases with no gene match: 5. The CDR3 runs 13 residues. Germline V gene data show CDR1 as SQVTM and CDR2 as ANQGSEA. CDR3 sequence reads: CSVGDREGSPLHF. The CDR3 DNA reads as TGCAGCGTTGGGGACAGGGAGGGATCACCCCTCCACTTT. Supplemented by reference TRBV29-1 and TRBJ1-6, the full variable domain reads SAVISQKPSRDICQRGTSLTIQCQVDSQVTMMFWYRQQPGQSLTLIATANQGSEATYESGFVIDKFPISRPNLTFSTLTVSNMSPEDSSIYLCSVGDREGSPLHFGNGTRLTVT.

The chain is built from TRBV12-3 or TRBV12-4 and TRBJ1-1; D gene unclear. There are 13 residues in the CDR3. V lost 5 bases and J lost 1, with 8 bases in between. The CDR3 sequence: CASSPRPNTEAFF. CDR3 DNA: TGTGCCAGCAGTCCGCGACCGAACACTGAAGCTTTCTTT.

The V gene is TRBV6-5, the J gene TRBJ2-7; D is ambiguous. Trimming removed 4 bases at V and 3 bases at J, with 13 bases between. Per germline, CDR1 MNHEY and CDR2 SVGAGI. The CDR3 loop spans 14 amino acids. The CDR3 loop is CASSLGIRVYEQYF. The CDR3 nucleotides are TGTGCCAGCAGTTTAGGGATCAGAGTCTACGAGCAGTACTTC.

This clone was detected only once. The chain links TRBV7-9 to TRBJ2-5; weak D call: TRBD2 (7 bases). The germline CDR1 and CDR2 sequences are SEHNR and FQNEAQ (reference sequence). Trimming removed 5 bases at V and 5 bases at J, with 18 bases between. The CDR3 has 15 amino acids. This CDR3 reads CASSPQGGGWETQYF. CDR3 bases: TGTGCCAGCAGCCCCCAAGGGGGGGGATGGGAGACCCAGTACTTC.

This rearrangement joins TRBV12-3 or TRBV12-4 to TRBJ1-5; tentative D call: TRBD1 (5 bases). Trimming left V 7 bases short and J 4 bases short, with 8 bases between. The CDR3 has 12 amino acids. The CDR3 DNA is TGTGCCAGCATGGGGGGAAATCAGCCCCAGCATTTT. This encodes CASMGGNQPQHF.

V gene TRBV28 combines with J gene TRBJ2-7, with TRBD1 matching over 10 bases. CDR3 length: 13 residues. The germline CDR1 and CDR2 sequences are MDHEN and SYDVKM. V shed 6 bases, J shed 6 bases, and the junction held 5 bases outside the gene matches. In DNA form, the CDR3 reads TGTGCCAGCAGGACAGGGGGCAGAAGCGAGCAGTACTTC. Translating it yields CASRTGGRSEQYF. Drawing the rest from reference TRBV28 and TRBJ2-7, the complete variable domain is DVKVTQSSRYLVKRTGEKVFLECVQDMDHENMFWYRQDPGLGLRLIYFSYDVKMKEKGDIPEGYSVSREKKERFSLILESASTNQTSMYLCASRTGGRSEQYFGPGTRLTVT.